Shown below are 18 T cell receptor beta chains from a single sample sequenced in a study of T-cell reconstitution after alpha-beta-depleted transplantation in children. Unique molecular identifiers were incorporated during preparation of the TCRbeta library. TCRdb re-analysed the PCR reads in MiXCR, keeping a single row per CDR3 protein. The sample includes fewer than 250,000 distinct CDR3 sequences, 8.2% of them seen just once. The source material was PBMCs, mostly from graft donor cells, sampled 180 days after TCRalphabeta/CD19-depleted stem cell transplant. The receptor set was obtained from a male patient younger than 18 who had a stem cell transplant for acute lymphoblastic leukemia, so the T cells may come from the graft donor.

Concerning this clonotype itself: A read error is possible here, since a much larger clone lies one base away. The chain couples TRBV7-9 to TRBJ1-4; D unresolved. The CDR3 totals 13 residues. Germline loops: CDR1 SEHNR, CDR2 FQNEAQ (reference sequence). The CDR3 protein is CARAGSLDEKRFF. In DNA form, the CDR3 reads TGTGCCAGGGCGGGTTCGCTGGATGAAAAACGGTTTTTT.

This clonotype was recorded many times. The CDR3 DNA sequence: TGTGCCATCAGTGACTACCCTAGACTCAGCTCCTACGAGCAGTACTTC. This gives the protein CAISDYPRLSSYEQYF. This chain joins TRBV10-3 and TRBJ2-7; D is uncertain. The CDR3 covers 16 residues. Trimming cost V 3 bases and J 0 bases, with 15 bases left between them. Germline V CDR1 and CDR2: ENHRY, SYGVKD.

This clonotype was seen at least ten times. The chain joins TRBV20-1 to TRBJ2-7; D not certain. Germline V gene lookup returns CDR1 DFQATT and CDR2 SNEGSKA (reference sequence). This CDR3 is 10 amino acids long. Trimming stripped 2 bases from V and 4 bases from J, with 3 bases between. In DNA form, the CDR3 reads TGCAGTGCTAGACGATACGAGCAGTACTTC. This encodes CSARRYEQYF.

The table lists this clonotype with many counts. V usage is TRBV7-9 and J usage is TRBJ2-1; D is undetermined. Trimming pared 4 bases from V and 10 bases from J, leaving 11 bases between. CDR3 size: 12 residues. The germline V gene encodes CDR1 SEHNR and CDR2 FQNEAQ (reference sequence). The CDR3 DNA reads TGTGCCAGCAGCTCTGGACGGACGGAGCAGTTCTTC. Protein sequence: CASSSGRTEQFF.

The sample holds many counts of this clonotype. V is TRBV28 and J is TRBJ2-5; 7 nucleotides line up with TRBD1. There are 15 residues in the CDR3. V was clipped by 2 bases and J by 4 bases; unmatched bases: 7. The germline V gene has CDR1 MDHEN and CDR2 SYDVKM. The CDR3 nucleotides read TGTGCCAGCAGTTTAAGGGCAGGGGGACGAGAGACCCAGTACTTC. It encodes CASSLRAGGRETQYF.

This clonotype occurred many times. V is TRBV7-2 and J is TRBJ2-1, with a tentative D call TRBD1 (7 bases). Germline CDR1 reads SGHTA; CDR2 reads FQGNSA. Trimming cost V 5 bases and J 7 bases, with 12 bases left between them. The CDR3 is made up of 13 amino acids. The CDR3 is CASSQGGINEQFF. The CDR3 DNA is TGTGCCAGCAGCCAGGGGGGAATAAATGAGCAGTTCTTC. The full variable domain, rest sourced from reference TRBV7-2 and TRBJ2-1, is GAGVSQSPSNKVTEKGKDVELRCDPISGHTALYWYRQSLGQGLEFLIYFQGNSAPDKSGLPSDRFSAERTGGSVSTLTIQRTQQEDSAVYLCASSQGGINEQFFGPGTRLTVL.

This clonotype showed up many times. The rearrangement links TRBV11-2 to TRBJ2-1; D gene uncertain. Trimming cost V 0 bases and J 2 bases, with 11 bases left between them. Germline V lookup: CDR1 SGHAT, CDR2 FQNNGV. The CDR3 runs to 16 residues. The CDR3 bases are TGTGCCAGCAGCTTAGAGGTAGTAAGAGCCTACAATGAGCAGTTCTTC. Amino acid sequence: CASSLEVVRAYNEQFF.

This clonotype was detected ten times or more. The rearrangement uses TRBV4-2 and TRBJ2-7; 10 bases are a match to TRBD2. CDR1 is LGHNA and CDR2 is YNFKEQ in the germline V gene. The length of the CDR3 is 22 residues. V shed 0 bases, J shed 4 bases, and the junction held 24 bases outside the gene matches. This chain's CDR3 is CASSQDKAVAWEREGLKYEQYF. Written as DNA, the CDR3 is TGTGCCAGCAGCCAAGATAAGGCAGTCGCGTGGGAGCGGGAGGGCCTCAAATACGAGCAGTACTTC.

The CDR3, as DNA: TGTGCCAGTAGTATAAGGGGCCCCGAAAACTATGGCTACACCTTC. Translated: CASSIRGPENYGYTF. The chain joins TRBV19 to TRBJ1-2; possibly TRBD1 for D (5 bases). V was clipped by 2 bases and J by 2 bases, with 12 bases between them. The CDR3 totals 15 residues. Looked up from germline, CDR1 is LNHDA and CDR2 is SQIVND (reference sequence).

This chain joins TRBV5-1 and TRBJ1-1, with TRBD1 matching over 7 bases. From germline, CDR1 is SGHRS and CDR2 YFSETQ. The trim removed 4 bases at V and 1 base at J, leaving 10 bases unmatched. This CDR3 region has 16 residues. The CDR3 loop is CASSVDRVIGNTEAFF. The CDR3 bases are TGCGCCAGCAGCGTCGACAGGGTCATAGGGAACACTGAAGCTTTCTTT.

This clonotype appeared a few times. The V and J genes are TRBV16 and TRBJ1-1, with D unresolved. The germline gives CDR1 KGHSY, CDR2 FQNENV. Trimming took 4 bases from V and 4 from J, leaving 13 bases between them. The CDR3 sequence is 14 residues long. CDR3 in DNA: TGTGCCAGCAGCCCGATACTTTGGGGCACTGAAGCTTTCTTT. It codes for CASSPILWGTEAFF. Drawing the rest from reference TRBV16 and TRBJ1-1, the complete variable domain is GEEVAQTPKHLVRGEGQKAKLYCAPIKGHSYVFWYQQVLKNEFKFLISFQNENVFDETGMPKERFSAKCLPNSPCSLEIQATKLEDSAVYFCASSPILWGTEAFFGQGTRLTVV.

This clonotype has a handful of counts. The chain is built from TRBV20-1 and TRBJ2-3, with TRBD2 matching over 7 bases. Germline lookup yields CDR1 DFQATT and CDR2 SNEGSKA (reference sequence). Trimming at V came to 0 bases and at J to 4 bases, leaving 10 bases not matched to a gene. The CDR3 sequence is 16 residues long. This CDR3 is CSARDGAGLGPDTQYF. The CDR3 nucleotides read TGCAGTGCTAGAGATGGAGCGGGGTTGGGCCCAGATACGCAGTATTTT.

Many counts were recorded for this clonotype. The chain carries TRBV7-2 and TRBJ2-2, with a weak D call TRBD1 (6 bases). The CDR3 has 15 residues. Germline V gives CDR1 SGHTA, CDR2 FQGNSA. The germline V and J ends were trimmed by 5 bases and 7 bases, with 17 bases remaining between them. The CDR3 DNA reads TGTGCCAGCAGCATTCAAAGACCAGGGGACGGGGAGCTGTTTTTT. Protein sequence: CASSIQRPGDGELFF.

This clonotype was recorded at least ten times. The chain employs TRBV12-3 or TRBV12-4 and TRBJ1-4; D remains unclear. Trimming shortened V by 5 bases and J by 10 bases, and 8 bases separated the two germline ends. CDR3 length: 11 amino acids. The CDR3 protein is CASSGGSKLFF. Here the CDR3 DNA reads TGTGCCAGCAGTGGCGGATCAAAACTGTTTTTT.

At least ten counts were recorded for this clonotype. The rearrangement uses TRBV2 and TRBJ2-7, with 8 bases matching TRBD1. This CDR3 is 15 amino acids long. With 4 bases clipped from V and 6 bases from J, the junction kept 11 bases outside the gene matches. Germline-derived CDR1 and CDR2 are SNHLY and FYNNEI. The CDR3 spells CASSGLQGDLGEQYF. The CDR3 region has the DNA TGTGCCAGCAGTGGGTTACAGGGGGATTTGGGCGAGCAGTACTTC. The complete variable domain, with remaining parts taken from reference TRBV2 and TRBJ2-7, reads EPEVTQTPSHQVTQMGQEVILRCVPISNHLYFYWYRQILGQKVEFLVSFYNNEISEKSEIFDDQFSVERPDGSNFTLKIRSTKLEDSAMYFCASSGLQGDLGEQYFGPGTRLTVT.

As regards this clonotype: A read error may explain this, as a much larger clone is one base away. This sequence joins TRBV5-1 and TRBJ2-7; the D is unclear. V was pared by 1 base and J by 0 bases, with 8 bases between. The length of the CDR3 is 14 residues. The V gene's germline CDR1 is SGHRS and CDR2 YFSETQ. The DNA of the CDR3 is TGCGCCAGCAGCTTGCTGGTGATCTCCTACGAGCAGTACTTC. Translation gives CASSLLVISYEQYF. Full variable domain (rest looked up from reference TRBV5-1 and TRBJ2-7): KAGVTQTPRYLIKTRGQQVTLSCSPISGHRSVSWYQQTPGQGLQFLFEYFSETQRNKGNFPGRFSGRQFSNSRSEMNVSTLELGDSALYLCASSLLVISYEQYFGPGTRLTVT.

The V call is TRBV12-3 or TRBV12-4, the J call TRBJ2-5; D unclear. Deletions cut 5 bases from V and 5 bases from J, with 12 bases between. CDR3 size: 13 residues. The CDR3 nucleotides read TGTGCCAGCAGTGTGGCCCACGCGGAGACCCAGTACTTC. Translating it yields CASSVAHAETQYF.

This clonotype was counted at least ten times. The chain joins TRBV7-6 to TRBJ2-7; the D gene is possibly TRBD2 (6 bases). V shed 0 bases and J shed 0 bases, with 9 bases lying between them. This CDR3 has 15 amino acids. Germline V gene lookup returns CDR1 SGHVS and CDR2 FNYEAQ. The CDR3 nucleotides are TGTGCCAGCAGCTTAGCCGGGGGAGTCTCCTACGAGCAGTACTTC. It translates to CASSLAGGVSYEQYF.